The next 9 T cell receptor beta chains were all read from a single sample in a study of blood T cell repertoires in COVID-19. Assay: immunoSEQ multiplex PCR; the TCRdb copy retains only in-frame clones and omits some. The top ten clones hold roughly 22% of a sample with around 52,000 clones, roughly 87% of them seen once. The sequencing sample was made of peripheral blood. The receptor source for this set is a woman in her sixties with acute or convalescent COVID-19.

V is TRBV9 and J is TRBJ1-2, with 7 bases identical to TRBD1. Germline V lookup: CDR1 SGDLS, CDR2 YYNGEE. V dropped 4 bases and J dropped 9; count of bases not matched to a gene: 15. The CDR3 loop spans 15 amino acids. This CDR3 is CASSSSQGVSLSYTF. The CDR3 coding sequence is TGTGCCAGCAGCTCTAGTCAGGGGGTCTCTTTAAGCTACACCTTC. Drawing the rest from reference TRBV9 and TRBJ1-2, the complete variable domain is DSGVTQTPKHLITATGQRVTLRCSPRSGDLSVYWYQQSLDQGLQFLIQYYNGEERAKGNILERFSAQQFPDLHSELNLSSLELGDSALYFCASSSSQGVSLSYTFGSGTRLTVV.

This clone has just one count. This rearrangement joins TRBV7-2 to TRBJ2-1; 7 bases map to TRBD2. Unmatched junction bases numbered 12, after V lost 5 bases and J lost 5 bases. Germline V CDR1 and CDR2: SGHTA, FQGNSA. This CDR3 spans 16 amino acids. The CDR3, as DNA: TGTGCCAGCAGCCCCAGAGAAGCGGGGTGGAACAATGAGCAGTTCTTC. Translated: CASSPREAGWNNEQFF.

Only a few counts were recorded for this clone. The CDR3 nucleotides are TGTGCCAGTAGTATGGCCGTGGGCGCATCTGGAAACACCATATATTTT. Translation: CASSMAVGASGNTIYF. The chain has TRBV19 and TRBJ1-3, with D unresolved. The CDR3 totals 16 residues. V was clipped by 3 bases and J by 1 base, with 13 bases between them. Germline values: CDR1 LNHDA, CDR2 SQIVND (reference sequence).

The chain links TRBV10-3 to TRBJ2-1; 9 nucleotides match TRBD1. Germline trimming cut 4 bases from V and 6 bases from J; bases unmatched to any gene: 4. There are 14 residues in the CDR3. Per germline, CDR1 ENHRY and CDR2 SYGVKD. CDR3 sequence (DNA): TGTGCCATCAGTGGGGGGGGACAGGGCAATGAGCAGTTCTTC. This sequence encodes CAISGGGQGNEQFF.

The chain has TRBV3-1 (or the pseudogene TRBV3-2) and TRBJ1-1; D unresolved. Trimming cost V 1 base and J 10 bases, with 13 bases left between them. CDR3 length equals 13 residues. In germline, CDR1 is LGHDT, CDR2 YNNKEL (reference sequence). The CDR3, as DNA: TGTGCCAGCAGCCAAGGTTGGCTAGAGGGAGCTTTCTTT. This translates into CASSQGWLEGAFF.

A single count supports this clone. The CDR3 coding sequence is TGCGCCAGCAGCTTCGGCCAGGGGGGTGGAGAGACCCAGTACTTC. Its translation is CASSFGQGGGETQYF. V usage is TRBV5-1 and J usage is TRBJ2-5, with TRBD1 as a possible D gene (7 bases). Trimming removed 2 bases from V and 4 bases from J, with 15 bases in between. This CDR3 is built from 15 residues. In germline, CDR1 is SGHRS, CDR2 YFSETQ.

This clone has a handful of counts. This chain uses TRBV27 with TRBJ1-1; 8 bases fit TRBD1. The germline V gene has CDR1 MNHEY and CDR2 SMNVEV (reference sequence). J lost 7 bases, V lost 6 bases, and 7 bases had no gene match. The CDR3 is 13 amino acids. The CDR3, as DNA: TGTGCCAGCAGCCGATCAGGGGGCAATGAAGCTTTCTTT. Its translation is CASSRSGGNEAFF.

The chain uses TRBV6-5 and TRBJ1-4, with D maybe TRBD1 (6 bases). Germline V CDR1 and CDR2: MNHEY, SVGAGI. The CDR3 is 14 residues long. V was clipped by 5 bases and J by 6 bases, with 13 bases between them. CDR3: CASSRTGPDEKLFF. The CDR3 nucleotides read TGTGCCAGCAGTAGAACAGGGCCGGATGAAAAACTGTTTTTT.

The chain uses TRBV21-1 and TRBJ1-4; the D call of TRBD1 is as the table states it, not checked on the DNA. TRBV21-1 is recorded as a pseudogene. The length of the CDR3 is 16 residues. The CDR3 region has the DNA TGTGCCAGCAGCATGACCGACAGGGCAACTAATGAAAAACTGTTTTTT. It encodes CASSMTDRATNEKLFF.